This TCR beta chain emerged from a study of T cell responses to AZD1222 COVID-19 vaccine. Study-level points and caveats: Donors, mostly white British, included more females; clonal diversity was possibly underestimated.

Method: immunoSEQ multiplex PCR; TCRdb's copy keeps in-frame clones and lacks some. The sample shows some 170,000 clones, more than 85% of them seen only once. The CDR3 is 17 amino acids. V was pared by 4 bases and J by 6 bases, with 15 bases of the junction left unmatched. Germline V gives CDR1 LGHNA, CDR2 YNFKEQ. About this clone itself: What it recognizes is unknown.

The chain carries TRBV4-2 and TRBJ2-1; 7 nucleotides match TRBD1. The receptor's source is an adult in good health. The sample consisted of peripheral blood, taken on day 0 of AZD1222 vaccination. The CDR3 here is CASSPSLGTEAFNEQFF. The CDR3, as DNA: TGTGCCAGCAGCCCTAGCCTCGGGACAGAGGCGTTCAATGAGCAGTTCTTC.